The clone carrying this T cell receptor (beta chain) has just a few counts. The antigen is unknown. This CDR3 has 14 amino acids. Germline loops: CDR1 KGHSY, CDR2 FQNENV. Trimming took off 9 bases at V and 1 base at J, with 12 bases between the two ends. This sample is drawn from a study of STAT5B mutations in CD4+ large granular lymphocyte leukemia. Study-level findings and limits: Data were not HLA-matched across samples.

Controls came from buffy coats of healthy blood donors. Sequencing was at survey level. Original processing methods: A productive frequency of 2.59 x 10-5 was the lowest detectable. Produced via immunoSEQ multiplex PCR; TCRdb's table is partial and in-frame only. V and J calls and clone size are given by that table; D and trimming were obtained from the DNA. Of fewer than 45,000 clones listed, around 80% are singletons. The sample comprised CD4+ T cells from blood buffy coats. V gene TRBV16 combines with J gene TRBJ2-2; no definite D call. The origin of this receptor is a human donor in good health. The CDR3 protein is CASGLRGNTGELFF. Here the CDR3 DNA reads TGTGCCAGTGGGCTGCGCGGGAACACCGGGGAGCTGTTTTTT.